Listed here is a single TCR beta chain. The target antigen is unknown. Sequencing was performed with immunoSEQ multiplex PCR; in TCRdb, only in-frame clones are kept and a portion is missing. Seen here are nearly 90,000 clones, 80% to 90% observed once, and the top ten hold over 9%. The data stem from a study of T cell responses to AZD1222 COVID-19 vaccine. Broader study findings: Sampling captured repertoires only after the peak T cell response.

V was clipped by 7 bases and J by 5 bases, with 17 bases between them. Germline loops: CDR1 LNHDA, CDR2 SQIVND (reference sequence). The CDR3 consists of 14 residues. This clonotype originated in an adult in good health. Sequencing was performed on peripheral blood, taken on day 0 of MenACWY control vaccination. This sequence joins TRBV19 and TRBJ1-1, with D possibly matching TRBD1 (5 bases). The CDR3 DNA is TGTGCCAGTACCCGTGGGGGGGGAGAAACTGAAGCTTTCTTT. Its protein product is CASTRGGGETEAFF.